This TCR beta chain was found in a study of persistence of HIV-infected CD4 T cells. Study-level information: Median time on suppressive ART was 7 to 9 years.

Lysates of CMV-infected fibroblasts at 10 ug/mL stimulated these cells. CD40L-negative CD69-negative CD45RO-high memory CD4+ T cells were sorted as populations depleted of antigen-responding cells. The libraries were made with immunoSEQ version 4 in survey mode. TCRdb's table, derived via immunoSEQ multiplex PCR, lists solely in-frame clones and lacks some. The sample has 25,000 to 30,000 clones; roughly four fifths are singletons. On this clone itself: The target antigen is unknown.

Germline V gene lookup returns CDR1 MNHEY and CDR2 SVGAGI. The CDR3 has 14 amino acids. The germline V and J ends were trimmed by 2 bases and 1 base, with 9 bases remaining between them. The V call is TRBV6-5, the J call TRBJ2-7; D is perhaps TRBD1 (5 bases). The sequencing used CD4+ T cells sorted from PBMCs after approximately 19-hour stimulation, collected from a patient who received antiretroviral therapy. The receptor was isolated from an adult man with HIV who was CMV-seropositive. DNA for the CDR3: TGTGCCAGCAGTTACATCCAGGGATCCTACGAGCAGTACTTC. It codes for CASSYIQGSYEQYF.